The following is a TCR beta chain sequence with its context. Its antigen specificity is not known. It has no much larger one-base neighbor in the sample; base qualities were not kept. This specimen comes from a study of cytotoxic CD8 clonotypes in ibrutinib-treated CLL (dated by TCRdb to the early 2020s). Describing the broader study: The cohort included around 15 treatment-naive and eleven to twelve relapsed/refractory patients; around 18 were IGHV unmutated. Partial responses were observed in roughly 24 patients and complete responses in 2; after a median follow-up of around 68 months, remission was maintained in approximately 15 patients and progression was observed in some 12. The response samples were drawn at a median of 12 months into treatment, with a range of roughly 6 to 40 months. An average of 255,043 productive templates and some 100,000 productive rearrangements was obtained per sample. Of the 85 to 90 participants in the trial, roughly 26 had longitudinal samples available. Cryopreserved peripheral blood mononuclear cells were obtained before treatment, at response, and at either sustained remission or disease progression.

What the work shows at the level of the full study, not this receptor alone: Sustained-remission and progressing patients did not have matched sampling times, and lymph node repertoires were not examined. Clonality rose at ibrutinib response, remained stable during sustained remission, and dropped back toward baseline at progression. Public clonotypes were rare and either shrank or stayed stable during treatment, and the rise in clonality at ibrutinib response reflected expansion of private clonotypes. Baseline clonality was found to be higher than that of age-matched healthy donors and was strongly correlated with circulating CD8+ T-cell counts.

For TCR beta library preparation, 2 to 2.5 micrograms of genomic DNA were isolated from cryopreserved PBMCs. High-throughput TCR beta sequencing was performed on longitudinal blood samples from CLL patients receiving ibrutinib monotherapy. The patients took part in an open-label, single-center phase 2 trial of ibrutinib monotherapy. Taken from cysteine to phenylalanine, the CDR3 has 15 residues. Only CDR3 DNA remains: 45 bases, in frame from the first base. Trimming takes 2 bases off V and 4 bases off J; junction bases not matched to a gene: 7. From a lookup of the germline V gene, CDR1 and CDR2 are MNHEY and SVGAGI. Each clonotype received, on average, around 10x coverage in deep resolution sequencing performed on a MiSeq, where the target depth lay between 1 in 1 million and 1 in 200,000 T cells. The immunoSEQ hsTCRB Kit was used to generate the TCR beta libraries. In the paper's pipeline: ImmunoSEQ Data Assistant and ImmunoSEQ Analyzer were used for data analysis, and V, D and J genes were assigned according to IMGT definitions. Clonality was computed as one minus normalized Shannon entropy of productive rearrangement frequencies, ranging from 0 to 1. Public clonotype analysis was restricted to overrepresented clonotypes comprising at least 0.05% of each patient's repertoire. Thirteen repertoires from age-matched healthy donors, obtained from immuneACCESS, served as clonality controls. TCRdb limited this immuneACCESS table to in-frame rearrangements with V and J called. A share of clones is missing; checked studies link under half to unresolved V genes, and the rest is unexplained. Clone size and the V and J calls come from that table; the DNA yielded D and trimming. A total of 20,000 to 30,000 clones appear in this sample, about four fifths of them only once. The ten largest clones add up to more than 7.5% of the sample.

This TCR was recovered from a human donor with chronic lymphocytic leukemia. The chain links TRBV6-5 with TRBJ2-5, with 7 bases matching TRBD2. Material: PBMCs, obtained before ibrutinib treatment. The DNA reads TGTGCCAGCAGTTACAGCGCGGGAGAAGGAGAGACCCAGTACTTC. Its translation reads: CASSYSAGEGETQYF.